The 28 T cell receptor beta chains listed next were all sequenced from one sample in a study of cytomegalovirus exposure and HLA in healthy donors. PCR amplification relied on 60 Vbeta primers (plus 13 Jbeta primers). TCRdb keeps only in-frame clones here, not all; method: immunoSEQ multiplex PCR. The repertoire holds around 140,000 clones, with about 61% as singletons. Sample: PBMCs. The receptor set was obtained from a woman in her 40s in good health and CMV-seronegative.

V usage is TRBV4-2 and J usage is TRBJ1-4; 7 bases agree with TRBD1. This CDR3 has 15 amino acids. Germline assignment: CDR1 LGHNA and CDR2 YNFKEQ. Trimming cost V 4 bases and J 2 bases; bases outside gene matches: 4. CDR3 in amino acids: CASSRAGGTNEKLFF. CDR3 sequence (DNA): TGTGCCAGCAGCCGCGCAGGGGGGACTAATGAAAAACTGTTTTTT.

The V call is TRBV11-2, the J call TRBJ2-1; D gene unclear. The CDR3 spans 11 residues. The germline gives CDR1 SGHAT, CDR2 FQNNGV. Trimming shortened V by 2 bases and J by 7 bases, and 3 bases separated the two germline ends. The CDR3 DNA follows: TGTGCCAGCAGCTTACGTAATGAGCAGTTCTTC. Protein sequence: CASSLRNEQFF.

The genes are TRBV2 and TRBJ1-5; TRBD1 matches at 10 bases. CDR1 SNHLY and CDR2 FYNNEI come from the germline V gene. CDR3 length: 15 residues. J was trimmed by 4 bases and V by 2 bases; bases with no gene match: 2. The DNA for the CDR3 is TGTGCCAGCAGTGAAATGGGACAGGGGAATCAGCCCCAGCATTTT. Its translation is CASSEMGQGNQPQHF.

The chain is built from TRBV4-1 and TRBJ1-6; 8 bases line up with TRBD1. The CDR3 loop spans 16 amino acids. From germline, CDR1 is MGHRA and CDR2 YSYEKL. V dropped 6 bases and J dropped 10; count of bases not matched to a gene: 14. CDR3 nucleotides: TGCGCCAGCAGTCGCTCGGACAGGGAGGTAACGTCACCCCTCCACTTT. Residues: CASSRSDREVTSPLHF.

The chain employs TRBV7-7 and TRBJ2-3, with 7 bases aligning to TRBD2. CDR3 length equals 15 residues. CDR1 SSHAT and CDR2 FNYEAQ come from the germline V gene (reference sequence). The junction had 2 bases not matched to a gene; V was cut back by 1 base and J by 1 base. The CDR3 coding sequence is TGTGCCAGCAGCTTAGGGGGAGGGGGCACAGATACGCAGTATTTT. It encodes CASSLGGGGTDTQYF.

V usage is TRBV5-1 and J usage is TRBJ1-1; D may be TRBD1 (6 bases). This CDR3 contains 16 residues. The germline V and J ends were trimmed by 1 base and 1 base, with 14 bases remaining between them. Germline loops: CDR1 SGHRS, CDR2 YFSETQ. CDR3 nucleotide sequence: TGCGCCAGCAGCTTGTCCACAGGGCAAGAGAACACTGAAGCTTTCTTT. Protein product: CASSLSTGQENTEAFF.

V usage is TRBV15 and J usage is TRBJ2-7, with no clear D. V lost 5 bases to trimming and J lost 0 bases, with 5 bases between them. Germline V gene data show CDR1 as LNHNV and CDR2 as YYDKDF (reference sequence). The length of the CDR3 is 12 residues. The CDR3 reads CATSPGSYEQYF. CDR3 nucleotide sequence: TGTGCCACCAGCCCCGGCTCCTACGAGCAGTACTTC.

The V gene is TRBV5-1, the J gene TRBJ1-2; D remains unclear. Trimming stripped 0 bases from V and 1 base from J, with 7 bases between. CDR1 and CDR2 (germline): SGHRS, YFSETQ. This CDR3 is built from 14 residues. The DNA of the CDR3 is TGCGCCAGCAGCTTGGGTCAGGTTAACTATGGCTACACCTTC. As protein: CASSLGQVNYGYTF.

V usage is TRBV25-1 and J usage is TRBJ1-2, with D hard to call. The CDR3 loop spans 15 amino acids. V lost 1 base, J lost 6 bases, and 15 bases lay in between. Germline assignment: CDR1 MGHDK and CDR2 SYGVNS. Here the CDR3 DNA reads TGTGCCAGCAGTGAATCGAGGCACCTCGGGAATGGCTACACCTTC. This translates into CASSESRHLGNGYTF.

The chain links TRBV28 to TRBJ2-5; 15 bases align to TRBD2. This CDR3 region has 15 residues. The ends lost 5 bases at V and 4 bases at J; junction bases unmatched: 2. Germline V gives CDR1 MDHEN, CDR2 SYDVKM. The CDR3 protein is CASSMGLAGGETQYF. The CDR3 DNA is TGTGCCAGCAGTATGGGACTAGCGGGGGGAGAGACCCAGTACTTC.

The chain combines TRBV12-5 with TRBJ1-6; TRBD1 aligns across 8 bases. Per the germline V gene, CDR1 is LGHNT and CDR2 is FRNRAP. This CDR3 region has 14 residues. With V trimmed by 6 bases and J by 10 bases, 8 bases remained unmatched. Here the CDR3 reads CASGVDRESSPLHF. CDR3 DNA sequence: TGTGCTAGTGGAGTGGACAGGGAAAGCTCACCCCTCCACTTT. Complete variable domain (other parts from reference TRBV12-5 and TRBJ1-6): DARVTQTPRHKVTEMGQEVTMRCQPILGHNTVFWYRQTMMQGLELLAYFRNRAPLDDSGMPKDRFSAEMPDATLATLKIQPSEPRDSAVYFCASGVDRESSPLHFGNGTRLTVT.

The rearrangement joins TRBV7-8 to TRBJ2-7, with D maybe TRBD2 (6 bases). Trimming took 5 bases from V and 4 from J, leaving 21 bases between them. Germline V CDR1 and CDR2: SGHVS, FQNEAQ. This CDR3 comprises 16 residues. The CDR3 DNA follows: TGTGCCAGCAGCCCCCCAAGCAGGGACTCCTGGTACGAGCAGTACTTC. As protein: CASSPPSRDSWYEQYF.

The chain has TRBV19 and TRBJ1-5; TRBD1 matches at 10 bases. J was trimmed by 1 base and V by 5 bases; bases with no gene match: 8. Germline V gene lookup returns CDR1 LNHDA and CDR2 SQIVND (reference sequence). The CDR3 runs to 17 residues. The CDR3 loop is CASSPTDRGLSNQPQHF. As DNA, the CDR3 is TGTGCCAGTAGTCCCACTGACAGGGGGCTAAGCAATCAGCCCCAGCATTTT.

The V and J genes are TRBV7-9 and TRBJ1-5; TRBD1 matches at 7 bases. Germline V gene sequence: CDR1 SEHNR, CDR2 FQNEAQ (reference sequence). The CDR3 consists of 17 residues. J was trimmed by 5 bases and V by 2 bases; bases with no gene match: 12. CDR3 in amino acids: CASSLSTGPGGHQPQHF. The CDR3 DNA is TGTGCCAGCAGCTTATCAACAGGGCCAGGGGGTCATCAGCCCCAGCATTTT.

This clone turned up a few times. This rearrangement joins TRBV5-1 to TRBJ2-1, with TRBD1 matching over 9 bases. The CDR3 length is 15 residues. The germline V gene encodes CDR1 SGHRS and CDR2 YFSETQ. The trim removed 2 bases at V and 9 bases at J, leaving 9 bases unmatched. The CDR3 coding sequence is TGCGCCAGCAGCTTAGAGGAAACAGGGGGCTTTGAGCAGTTCTTC. Its translation: CASSLEETGGFEQFF.

This clone was seen a handful of times. The CDR3 sequence: CASSPQRRDTEAFF. The CDR3 region has the DNA TGTGCCAGCTCACCACAGAGGAGGGACACTGAAGCTTTCTTT. J is TRBJ1-1 and V is TRBV18; D not certain. The V gene lost 1 base and the J gene lost 3 bases, with 9 bases spanning the gap. The CDR3 loop spans 14 amino acids. Germline assignment: CDR1 KGHSH and CDR2 LQKENI.

V usage is TRBV2 and J usage is TRBJ1-1, with no clear D. V dropped 6 bases and J dropped 1 base, with 6 bases sitting between them. The CDR3 runs 12 residues. Germline CDR1 SNHLY, CDR2 FYNNEI. The CDR3 region is CASRPGNTEAFF. The CDR3 bases are TGTGCCAGCAGGCCGGGGAACACTGAAGCTTTCTTT. Full variable domain (outside the CDR3, taken from reference TRBV2 and TRBJ1-1): EPEVTQTPSHQVTQMGQEVILRCVPISNHLYFYWYRQILGQKVEFLVSFYNNEISEKSEIFDDQFSVERPDGSNFTLKIRSTKLEDSAMYFCASRPGNTEAFFGQGTRLTVV.

V is TRBV5-1 and J is TRBJ2-7; TRBD1 matches 9 bases. The CDR3 is made up of 15 amino acids. J lost 7 bases, V lost 0 bases, and 8 bases had no gene match. In germline, CDR1 is SGHRS, CDR2 YFSETQ. The CDR3 coding sequence is TGCGCCAGCAGCTTGGAGGGGACAGGGATGTGGGAGCAGTACTTC. Protein sequence: CASSLEGTGMWEQYF.

V usage is TRBV27 and J usage is TRBJ1-2; 7 bases are a match to TRBD1. The J segment lost 3 bases and the V segment lost 4 bases, leaving 14 bases of the junction unmatched. The CDR3 is made up of 17 amino acids. CDR1 and CDR2 from the germline V gene are MNHEY and SMNVEV (reference sequence). The CDR3 loop reads CASSYRTGASVDYGYTF. CDR3 DNA: TGTGCCAGCAGTTACCGGACAGGTGCTTCTGTGGACTATGGCTACACCTTC.

The rearrangement joins TRBV28 to TRBJ2-2; 7 bases agree with TRBD2. The junction had 8 bases not matched to a gene; V was cut back by 10 bases and J by 3 bases. The CDR3 spans 14 residues. Germline loops: CDR1 MDHEN, CDR2 SYDVKM. CDR3 protein: CAIPRAGDTGELFF. The CDR3 coding sequence is TGTGCCATCCCAAGGGCGGGAGACACCGGGGAGCTGTTTTTT.

The CDR3 spells CASRSFGNTIYF. CDR3 nucleotides: TGTGCCAGCAGATCATTTGGAAACACCATATATTTT. The chain combines TRBV2 with TRBJ1-3; D remains ambiguous. From germline, CDR1 is SNHLY and CDR2 FYNNEI. The V end was cut by 6 bases, the J end by 3 bases, with 6 bases between. The CDR3 sequence is 12 residues long.

The chain combines TRBV29-1 with TRBJ1-1, with a possible D match to TRBD1 (5 bases). The CDR3 loop spans 12 amino acids. Trimming took off 7 bases at V and 6 bases at J, with 15 bases between the two ends. Germline V lookup: CDR1 SQVTM, CDR2 ANQGSEA. CDR3 protein: CSAQVDIPEAFF. In DNA, the CDR3 is TGCAGCGCACAGGTGGATATCCCTGAAGCTTTCTTT.

This chain joins TRBV5-1 and TRBJ2-4; D might be TRBD1 (5 bases). The CDR3 length is 14 residues. CDR1 is SGHRS, CDR2 YFSETQ, per germline. The V and J ends lost 6 bases and 3 bases respectively, with 13 bases between them. In DNA form, the CDR3 reads TGCGCCAGCAAAGGGGAAATGGGCAAAAACATTCAGTACTTC. Encoded protein: CASKGEMGKNIQYF. Using reference TRBV5-1 and TRBJ2-4 for the parts outside the CDR3, the full variable domain is KAGVTQTPRYLIKTRGQQVTLSCSPISGHRSVSWYQQTPGQGLQFLFEYFSETQRNKGNFPGRFSGRQFSNSRSEMNVSTLELGDSALYLCASKGEMGKNIQYFGAGTRLSVL.

The gene calls are TRBV14 and TRBJ2-2; TRBD2 aligns across 8 bases. The J segment lost 4 bases and the V segment lost 1 base, leaving 8 bases of the junction unmatched. This CDR3 comprises 17 residues. Germline V lookup: CDR1 SGHDN, CDR2 FVKESK. Here the CDR3 DNA reads TGTGCCAGCAGCCAAGTCGGAGCGGGGGTTACCACCGGGGAGCTGTTTTTT. Its protein product is CASSQVGAGVTTGELFF.

The rearrangement uses TRBV9 and TRBJ1-2; a possible D gene is TRBD1 (5 bases). CDR1 is SGDLS and CDR2 is YYNGEE in the germline V gene. The V and J ends lost 4 bases and 6 bases respectively, with 10 bases between them. The length of the CDR3 is 12 residues. In nucleotides, the CDR3 is TGTGCCAGCAGCTTGGGGCAGGATGGCTACACCTTC. Its translation: CASSLGQDGYTF.

This clone appeared a few times. The chain is built from TRBV2 and TRBJ1-3; 7 nucleotides agree with TRBD1. The CDR3 contains 16 residues. V shed 6 bases, J shed 0 bases, and the junction held 8 bases outside the gene matches. Germline V gene data show CDR1 as SNHLY and CDR2 as FYNNEI. The CDR3 nucleotides read TGTGCCAGCAGGACCGGGACAGCTAGCTCTGGAAACACCATATATTTT. This translates into CASRTGTASSGNTIYF.

The chain combines TRBV9 with TRBJ2-5; a possible D gene is TRBD1 (6 bases). Germline V CDR1 and CDR2: SGDLS, YYNGEE. The CDR3 runs to 15 residues. V lost 4 bases and J lost 5, with 18 bases in between. The CDR3 nucleotides read TGTGCCAGCAGCCTTTTGGCCGGGACAAGCGAGACCCAGTACTTC. Translating gives CASSLLAGTSETQYF.

The rearrangement joins TRBV4-1 to TRBJ1-2, with D hard to call. The CDR3 consists of 14 residues. Germline CDR1 MGHRA, CDR2 YSYEKL. V was shortened by 1 base and J by 4 bases, with 10 bases between the two germline ends. DNA of the CDR3: TGCGCCAGCAGCCAAGCAATTGGAGTCTATGGCTACACCTTC. Translation: CASSQAIGVYGYTF.